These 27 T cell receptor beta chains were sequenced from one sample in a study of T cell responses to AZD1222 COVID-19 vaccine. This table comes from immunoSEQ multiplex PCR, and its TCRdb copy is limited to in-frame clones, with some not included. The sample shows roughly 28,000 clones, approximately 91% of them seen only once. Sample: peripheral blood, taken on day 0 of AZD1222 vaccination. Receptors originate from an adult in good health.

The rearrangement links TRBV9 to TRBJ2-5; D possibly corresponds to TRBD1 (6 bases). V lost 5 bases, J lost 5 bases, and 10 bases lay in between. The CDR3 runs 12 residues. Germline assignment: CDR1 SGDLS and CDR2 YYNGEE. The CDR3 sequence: CASSPQGETQYF. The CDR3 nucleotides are TGTGCCAGCAGTCCCCAGGGGGAGACCCAGTACTTC.

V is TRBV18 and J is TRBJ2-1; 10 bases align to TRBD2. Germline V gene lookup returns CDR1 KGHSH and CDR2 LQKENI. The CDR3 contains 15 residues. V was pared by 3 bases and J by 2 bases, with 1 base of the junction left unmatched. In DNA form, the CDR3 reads TGTGCCAGCTCACCGACTAGCGGGCCCTACAATGAGCAGTTCTTC. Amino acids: CASSPTSGPYNEQFF.

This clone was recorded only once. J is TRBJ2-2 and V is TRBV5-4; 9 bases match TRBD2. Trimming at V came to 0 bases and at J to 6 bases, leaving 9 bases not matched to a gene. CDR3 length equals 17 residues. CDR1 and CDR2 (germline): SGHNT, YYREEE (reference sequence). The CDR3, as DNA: TGTGCCAGCAGCTTGGGAGGTGCGGGAGGGTCGGCCGGGGAGCTGTTTTTT. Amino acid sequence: CASSLGGAGGSAGELFF.

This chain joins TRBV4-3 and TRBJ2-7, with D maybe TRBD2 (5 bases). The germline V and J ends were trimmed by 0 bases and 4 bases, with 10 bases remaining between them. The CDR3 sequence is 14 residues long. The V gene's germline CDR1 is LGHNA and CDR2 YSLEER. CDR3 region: CASSQDPKRYEQYF. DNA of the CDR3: TGCGCCAGCAGCCAAGATCCCAAGCGGTACGAGCAGTACTTC.

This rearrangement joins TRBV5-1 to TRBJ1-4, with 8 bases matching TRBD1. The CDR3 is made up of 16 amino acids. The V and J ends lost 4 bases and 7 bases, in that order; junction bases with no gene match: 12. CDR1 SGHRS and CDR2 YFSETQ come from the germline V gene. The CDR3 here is CASSANPRGQGEKLFF. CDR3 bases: TGCGCCAGCAGCGCCAACCCCAGGGGGCAGGGTGAAAAACTGTTTTTT.

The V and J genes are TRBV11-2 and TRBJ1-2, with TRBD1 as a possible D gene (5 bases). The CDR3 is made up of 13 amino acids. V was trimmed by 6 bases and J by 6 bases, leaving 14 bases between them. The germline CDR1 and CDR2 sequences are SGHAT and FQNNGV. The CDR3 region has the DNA TGTGCCAGCAGGGGTCTGGGGGAGCATGGCTACACCTTC. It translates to CASRGLGEHGYTF. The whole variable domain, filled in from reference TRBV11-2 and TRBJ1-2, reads EAGVAQSPRYKIIEKRQSVAFWCNPISGHATLYWYQQILGQGPKLLIQFQNNGVVDDSQLPKDRFSAERLKGVDSTLKIQPAKLEDSAVYLCASRGLGEHGYTFGSGTRLTVV.

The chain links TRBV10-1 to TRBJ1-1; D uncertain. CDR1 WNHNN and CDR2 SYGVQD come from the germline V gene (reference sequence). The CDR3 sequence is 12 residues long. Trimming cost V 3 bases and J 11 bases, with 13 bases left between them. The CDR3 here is CASSEAGYGAFF. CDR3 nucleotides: TGCGCCAGCAGTGAAGCGGGATACGGGGCTTTCTTT.

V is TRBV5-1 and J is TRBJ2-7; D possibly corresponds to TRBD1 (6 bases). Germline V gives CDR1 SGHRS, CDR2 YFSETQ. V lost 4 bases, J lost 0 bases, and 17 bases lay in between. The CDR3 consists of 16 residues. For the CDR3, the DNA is TGCGCCAGCAGCCTTTCGACAGGTCTTAGCTCCTACGAGCAGTACTTC. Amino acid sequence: CASSLSTGLSSYEQYF.

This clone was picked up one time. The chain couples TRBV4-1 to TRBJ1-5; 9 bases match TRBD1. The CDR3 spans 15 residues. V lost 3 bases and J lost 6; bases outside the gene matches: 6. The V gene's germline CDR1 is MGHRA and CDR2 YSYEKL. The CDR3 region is CASSQAGQGGQPQHF. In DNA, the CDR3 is TGCGCCAGCAGCCAGGCGGGACAGGGCGGTCAGCCCCAGCATTTT.

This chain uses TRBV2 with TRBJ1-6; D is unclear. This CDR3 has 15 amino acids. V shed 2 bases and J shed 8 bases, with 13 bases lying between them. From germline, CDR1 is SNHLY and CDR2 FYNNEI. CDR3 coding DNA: TGTGCCAGCAGTGAACTGCAGCTACGAGATTCACCCCTCCACTTT. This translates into CASSELQLRDSPLHF.

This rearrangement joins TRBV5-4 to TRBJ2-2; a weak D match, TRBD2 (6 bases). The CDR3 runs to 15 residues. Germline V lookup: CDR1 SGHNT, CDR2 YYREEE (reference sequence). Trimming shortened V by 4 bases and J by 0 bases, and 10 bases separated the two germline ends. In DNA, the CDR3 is TGTGCCAGCAGCCGGGAGCGGTCGAACACCGGGGAGCTGTTTTTT. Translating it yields CASSRERSNTGELFF.

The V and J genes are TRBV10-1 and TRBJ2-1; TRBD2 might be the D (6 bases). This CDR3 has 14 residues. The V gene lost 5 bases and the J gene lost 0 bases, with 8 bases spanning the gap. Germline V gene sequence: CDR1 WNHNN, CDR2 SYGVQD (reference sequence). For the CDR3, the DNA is TGCGCCAGCAGTAGCGGGCTCTCCTACAATGAGCAGTTCTTC. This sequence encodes CASSSGLSYNEQFF.

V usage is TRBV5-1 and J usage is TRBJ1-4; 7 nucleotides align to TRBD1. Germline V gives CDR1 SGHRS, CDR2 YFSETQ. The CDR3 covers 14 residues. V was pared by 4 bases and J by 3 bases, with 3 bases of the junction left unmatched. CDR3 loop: CASSRDRANEKLFF. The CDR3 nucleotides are TGCGCCAGCAGCCGGGACAGAGCTAATGAAAAACTGTTTTTT.

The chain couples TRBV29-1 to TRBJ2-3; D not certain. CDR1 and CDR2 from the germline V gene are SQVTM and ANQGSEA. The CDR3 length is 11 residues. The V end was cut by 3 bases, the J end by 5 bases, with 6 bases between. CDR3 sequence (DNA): TGCAGCGTTGAGGGAAGAGATACGCAGTATTTT. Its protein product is CSVEGRDTQYF.

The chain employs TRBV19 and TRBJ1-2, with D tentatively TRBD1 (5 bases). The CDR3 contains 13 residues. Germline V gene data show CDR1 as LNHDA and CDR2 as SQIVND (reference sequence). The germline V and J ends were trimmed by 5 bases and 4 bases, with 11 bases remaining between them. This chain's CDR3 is CASSSGTSYGYTF. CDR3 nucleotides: TGTGCCAGTAGTTCCGGGACGTCCTATGGCTACACCTTC.

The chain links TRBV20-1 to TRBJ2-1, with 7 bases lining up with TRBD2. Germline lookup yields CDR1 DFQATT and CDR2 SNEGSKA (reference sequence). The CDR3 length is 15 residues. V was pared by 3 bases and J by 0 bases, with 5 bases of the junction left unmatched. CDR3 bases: TGCAGTGCTAGTGTCGGGAGGATCTCCTACAATGAGCAGTTCTTC. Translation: CSASVGRISYNEQFF.

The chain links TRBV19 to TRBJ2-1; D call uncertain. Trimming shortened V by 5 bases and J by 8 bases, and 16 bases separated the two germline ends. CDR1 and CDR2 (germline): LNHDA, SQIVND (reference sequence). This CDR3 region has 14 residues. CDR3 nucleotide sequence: TGTGCCAGTAGTCCCCTGCTGCGGTTCGATGAGCAGTTCTTC. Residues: CASSPLLRFDEQFF.

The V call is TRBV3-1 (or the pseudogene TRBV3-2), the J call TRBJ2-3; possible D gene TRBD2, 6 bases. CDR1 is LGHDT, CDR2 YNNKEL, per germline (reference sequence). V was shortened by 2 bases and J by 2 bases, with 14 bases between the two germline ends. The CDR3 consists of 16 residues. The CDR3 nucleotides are TGTGCCAGCAGCCAACGGTGGCGGGGTCTCACAGATACGCAGTATTTT. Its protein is CASSQRWRGLTDTQYF.

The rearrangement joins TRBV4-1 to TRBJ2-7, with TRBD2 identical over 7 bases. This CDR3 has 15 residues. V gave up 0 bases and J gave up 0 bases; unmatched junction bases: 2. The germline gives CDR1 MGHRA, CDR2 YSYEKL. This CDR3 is CASSQDRGSSYEQYF. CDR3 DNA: TGCGCCAGCAGCCAAGATCGCGGGAGCTCCTACGAGCAGTACTTC.

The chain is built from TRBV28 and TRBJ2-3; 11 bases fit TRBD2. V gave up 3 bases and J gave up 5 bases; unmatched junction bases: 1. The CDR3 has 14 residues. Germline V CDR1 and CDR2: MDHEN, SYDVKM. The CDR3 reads CASSFGTSGDTQYF. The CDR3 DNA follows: TGTGCCAGCAGTTTCGGGACTAGCGGAGATACGCAGTATTTT.

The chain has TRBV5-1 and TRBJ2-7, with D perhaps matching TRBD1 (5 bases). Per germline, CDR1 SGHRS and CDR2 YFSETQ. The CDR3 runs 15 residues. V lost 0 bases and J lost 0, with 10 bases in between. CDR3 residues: CASSLETAGSYEQYF. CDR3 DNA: TGCGCCAGCAGCTTGGAGACAGCTGGCTCCTACGAGCAGTACTTC. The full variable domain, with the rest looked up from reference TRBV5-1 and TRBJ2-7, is KAGVTQTPRYLIKTRGQQVTLSCSPISGHRSVSWYQQTPGQGLQFLFEYFSETQRNKGNFPGRFSGRQFSNSRSEMNVSTLELGDSALYLCASSLETAGSYEQYFGPGTRLTVT.

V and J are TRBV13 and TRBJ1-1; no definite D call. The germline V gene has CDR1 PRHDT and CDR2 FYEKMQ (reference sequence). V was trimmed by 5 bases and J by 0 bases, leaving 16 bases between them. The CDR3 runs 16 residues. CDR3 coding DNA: TGTGCCAGCAGCGTCGTTTCTGCTTCTATGAACACTGAAGCTTTCTTT. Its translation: CASSVVSASMNTEAFF.

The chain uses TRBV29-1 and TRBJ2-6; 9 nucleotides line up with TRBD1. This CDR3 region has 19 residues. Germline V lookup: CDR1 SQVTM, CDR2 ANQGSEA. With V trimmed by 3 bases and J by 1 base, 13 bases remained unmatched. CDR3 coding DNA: TGCAGCGTTGATAGGGACAGGGACTTAGTAAGTTCTGGGGCCAACGTCCTGACTTTC. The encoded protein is CSVDRDRDLVSSGANVLTF.

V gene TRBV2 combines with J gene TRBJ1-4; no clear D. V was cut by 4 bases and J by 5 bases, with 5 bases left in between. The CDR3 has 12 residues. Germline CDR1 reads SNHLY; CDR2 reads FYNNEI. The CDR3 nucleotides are TGTGCCAGCAGTGGGGAGAATGAAAAACTGTTTTTT. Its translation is CASSGENEKLFF. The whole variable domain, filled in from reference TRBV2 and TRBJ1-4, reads EPEVTQTPSHQVTQMGQEVILRCVPISNHLYFYWYRQILGQKVEFLVSFYNNEISEKSEIFDDQFSVERPDGSNFTLKIRSTKLEDSAMYFCASSGENEKLFFGSGTQLSVL.

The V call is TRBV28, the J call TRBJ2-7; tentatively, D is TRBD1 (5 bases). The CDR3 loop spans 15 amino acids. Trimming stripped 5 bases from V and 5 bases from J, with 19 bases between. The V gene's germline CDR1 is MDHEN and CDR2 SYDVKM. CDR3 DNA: TGTGCCAGCAGTCCAGCGTTGGGGCGTACCCACGAGCAGTACTTC. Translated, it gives CASSPALGRTHEQYF.

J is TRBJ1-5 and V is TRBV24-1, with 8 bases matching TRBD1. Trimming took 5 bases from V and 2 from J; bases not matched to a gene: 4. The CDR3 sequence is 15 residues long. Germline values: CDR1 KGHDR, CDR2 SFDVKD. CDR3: CATSAGGAGNQPQHF. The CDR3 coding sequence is TGTGCCACCAGTGCAGGGGGCGCGGGCAATCAGCCCCAGCATTTT.

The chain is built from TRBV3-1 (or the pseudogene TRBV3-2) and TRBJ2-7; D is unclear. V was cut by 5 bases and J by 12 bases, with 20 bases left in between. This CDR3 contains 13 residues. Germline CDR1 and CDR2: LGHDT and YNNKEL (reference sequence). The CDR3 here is CASSLSVRAKVYF. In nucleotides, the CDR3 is TGTGCCAGCAGCTTATCTGTTCGGGCGAAGGTGTACTTC.